One sample yielded the 23 T cell receptor beta chains listed below, sequenced in a study of T cell changes during pregnancy in multiple sclerosis (dated by TCRdb to the late 2010s). The protocol used for the library was the immunoSEQ multiplex PCR assay. As stored in TCRdb, this immuneACCESS dataset retains in-frame rearrangements with V and J assigned. A fraction of the clones does not appear; measured against another copy, unresolved V genes explain less than half of the discrepancy, and the remainder lacks a known reason. The sample includes 30,000 to 50,000 clones, with 75% to 95% observed a single time. The ten largest account for 0.45% to 0.55% of the sample. The sample consisted of CD4+ T cells from peripheral blood mononuclear cells, taken in the first trimester of pregnancy. Every receptor here comes from a female donor in good health, enrolled as a control in a pregnancy study.

V and J are TRBV6-1 and TRBJ1-1, with D possibly TRBD1 on 6 matching bases. CDR3 length equals 13 residues. V was cut by 6 bases and J by 5 bases, with 13 bases left in between. Germline CDR1 MNHNS, CDR2 SASEGT. CDR3 nucleotides: TGTGCCAGCAGCCTCGGGGGGGCAACTGAAGCTTTCTTT. Protein product: CASSLGGATEAFF.

The CDR3 DNA reads as TGTGCCATCAGTGAGCCGGGACAGGGGGACCCCAATGAGCAGTTCTTC. Its translation: CAISEPGQGDPNEQFF. This chain uses TRBV10-3 with TRBJ2-1; 11 bases agree with TRBD1. The CDR3 consists of 16 residues. V shed 2 bases, J shed 6 bases, and the junction held 6 bases outside the gene matches. Germline values: CDR1 ENHRY, CDR2 SYGVKD.

The V and J genes are TRBV11-3 and TRBJ2-3; 9 nucleotides align to TRBD2. With 5 bases clipped from V and 7 bases from J, the junction kept 7 bases outside the gene matches. This CDR3 has 14 amino acids. In germline, CDR1 is SGHNT, CDR2 YENEEA. The CDR3 coding sequence is TGTGCCAGCAGCCCACAGCGGGGGGTTCATACGCAGTATTTT. This translates into CASSPQRGVHTQYF.

This clone has only one observation. The chain combines TRBV7-2 with TRBJ2-7, with 12 bases matching TRBD1. V was pared by 5 bases and J by 3 bases, with 14 bases of the junction left unmatched. The CDR3 is 18 residues long. Germline values: CDR1 SGHTA, CDR2 FQGNSA. This CDR3 reads CASSPRGTGGASGYEQYF. The CDR3 nucleotides read TGTGCCAGCAGCCCAAGGGGGACAGGGGGCGCATCGGGCTACGAGCAGTACTTC.

This chain links TRBV27 with TRBJ1-3, with unresolved D. Germline V gene data show CDR1 as MNHEY and CDR2 as SMNVEV (reference sequence). The CDR3 runs to 13 residues. V was trimmed by 5 bases and J by 3 bases, leaving 8 bases between them. This CDR3 reads CASSPLSGNTIYF. In DNA form, the CDR3 reads TGTGCCAGCAGTCCCCTTAGTGGAAACACCATATATTTT.

J is TRBJ2-7 and V is TRBV7-2, with 7 bases identical to TRBD2. J was trimmed by 6 bases and V by 5 bases; bases with no gene match: 10. Germline V gene data show CDR1 as SGHTA and CDR2 as FQGNSA. The CDR3 has 14 amino acids. The CDR3: CASSLAGVTVEQYF. The CDR3 region has the DNA TGTGCCAGCAGCCTTGCGGGGGTAACCGTCGAGCAGTACTTC.

The genes are TRBV5-4 and TRBJ1-6, with a weak D call TRBD1 (6 bases). Germline CDR1 and CDR2: SGHNT and YYREEE (reference sequence). The CDR3 sequence is 15 residues long. Trimming removed 2 bases from V and 5 bases from J, with 11 bases in between. Written as DNA, the CDR3 is TGTGCCAGCAGCTTTCCCAGGGGAAATAATTCACCCCTCCACTTT. Amino acids: CASSFPRGNNSPLHF.

This clone was seen once. V gene TRBV7-9 combines with J gene TRBJ1-1; D not resolved. CDR1 and CDR2 (germline): SEHNR, FQNEAQ (reference sequence). Deletions cut 4 bases from V and 1 base from J, with 4 bases between. CDR3 length equals 12 residues. CDR3: CASSSRNTEAFF. The CDR3 DNA reads TGTGCCAGCAGCTCCCGGAACACTGAAGCTTTCTTT.

The DNA for the CDR3 is TGTGCCAGCGGGACAGGGGTTAACACTGGCTACACCTTC. It translates to CASGTGVNTGYTF. The rearrangement links TRBV7-3 to TRBJ1-2, with 10 bases identical to TRBD1. This CDR3 has 13 amino acids. Germline V gene lookup returns CDR1 SGHTA and CDR2 FQGTGA. Trimming cost V 8 bases and J 7 bases; bases outside gene matches: 7.

This clone has a single count. The rearrangement links TRBV7-2 to TRBJ1-3; D perhaps matches TRBD1 (5 bases). Looked up from germline, CDR1 is SGHTA and CDR2 is FQGNSA. The V end lost 8 bases, the J end lost 4 bases, and 15 bases lay between the germline ends. The length of the CDR3 is 14 residues. Written as DNA, the CDR3 is TGTGCCAGCGCCGATAGGGGTGTAGGAAACACCATATATTTT. Translation gives CASADRGVGNTIYF.

The rearrangement uses TRBV7-2 and TRBJ1-5; no definite D call. The germline CDR1 and CDR2 sequences are SGHTA and FQGNSA. The CDR3 spans 13 residues. Trimming pared 0 bases from V and 5 bases from J, leaving 5 bases between. Here the CDR3 reads CASSLASDQPQHF. In nucleotides, the CDR3 is TGTGCCAGCAGCTTAGCGTCCGATCAGCCCCAGCATTTT.

The chain is built from TRBV18 and TRBJ2-7; possible D gene TRBD1, 6 bases. Trimming removed 3 bases at V and 0 bases at J, with 12 bases between. The CDR3 runs 15 residues. The V gene's germline CDR1 is KGHSH and CDR2 LQKENI. The CDR3 DNA follows: TGTGCCAGCTCACCTTCGACAGGCAACTCCTACGAGCAGTACTTC. Protein: CASSPSTGNSYEQYF.

This clone was detected a few times. The V call is TRBV7-2, the J call TRBJ1-2; TRBD1 is a possible D gene (5 bases). The CDR3 has 15 residues. V was cut by 6 bases and J by 2 bases, with 16 bases left in between. The germline V gene encodes CDR1 SGHTA and CDR2 FQGNSA. In DNA, the CDR3 is TGTGCCAGCAGAATGGGGCCTTCCTCCAACTATGGCTACACCTTC. This gives the protein CASRMGPSSNYGYTF.

This CDR3 is CASSLVGQSSGNTIYF. The CDR3 nucleotides are TGTGCCAGCAGCTTAGTTGGACAGAGCTCTGGAAACACCATATATTTT. The rearrangement joins TRBV7-6 to TRBJ1-3; D possibly corresponds to TRBD1 (6 bases). Trimming removed 1 base from V and 0 bases from J, with 10 bases in between. CDR1 and CDR2 (germline): SGHVS, FNYEAQ. This CDR3 comprises 16 residues.

The chain links TRBV6-5 to TRBJ1-2, with a tentative D call TRBD1 (5 bases). This CDR3 has 14 amino acids. With 6 bases removed from V and 8 bases from J, the gap between germline ends came to 19 bases. Germline CDR1 reads MNHEY; CDR2 reads SVGAGI. This chain's CDR3 is CASRPPGGKGGYTF. The CDR3, as DNA: TGTGCCAGCAGACCGCCGGGAGGCAAGGGGGGCTACACCTTC.

J is TRBJ1-3 and V is TRBV6-1; unclear D gene. CDR1 is MNHNS and CDR2 is SASEGT in the germline V gene. The CDR3 loop spans 14 amino acids. Between the trimmed V and J ends, which lost 6 bases and 1 base, there was a span of 10 bases. CDR3 region: CASRPPRSGNTIYF. In DNA, the CDR3 is TGTGCCAGCAGACCCCCCAGGTCTGGAAACACCATATATTTT.

This clone appeared a single time. The chain recombines TRBV25-1 with TRBJ1-1; D is uncertain. CDR3 length: 14 residues. Trimming pared 8 bases from V and 4 bases from J, leaving 17 bases between. The V gene's germline CDR1 is MGHDK and CDR2 SYGVNS. CDR3 residues: CASDSGTRGTEAFF. CDR3 bases: TGTGCCAGCGACTCGGGAACCCGGGGCACTGAAGCTTTCTTT.

J is TRBJ2-3 and V is TRBV5-8; TRBD2 aligns across 7 bases. CDR1 is SGHTS and CDR2 is YDEGEE in the germline V gene. The CDR3 contains 16 residues. The V gene end was trimmed by 0 bases and the J gene end by 5 bases; junction bases not matched to a gene: 9. The CDR3 region has the DNA TGTGCCAGCAGCTTGGCCATCACGGGGGGTGGAGATACGCAGTATTTT. Translation: CASSLAITGGGDTQYF.

The chain carries TRBV5-8 and TRBJ2-1; D is possibly TRBD2 (6 bases). The germline V gene encodes CDR1 SGHTS and CDR2 YDEGEE. This CDR3 contains 11 residues. Trimming cost V 5 bases and J 7 bases, with 7 bases left between them. In nucleotides, the CDR3 is TGTGCCAGCAGACGGGGGAATGAGCAGTTCTTC. Encoded protein: CASRRGNEQFF.

This chain uses TRBV29-1 with TRBJ1-1; a possible D gene is TRBD1 (6 bases). The V gene lost 7 bases and the J gene lost 11 bases, with 17 bases spanning the gap. Germline CDR1 reads SQVTM; CDR2 reads ANQGSEA. The CDR3 length is 11 residues. In nucleotides, the CDR3 is TGCAGCGCGGGGGGCTGGGAGAGTGCTTTCTTT. Translating it yields CSAGGWESAFF.

The rearrangement uses TRBV21-1 and TRBJ1-5; the listed D gene, TRBD1, was not tested against the DNA. TRBV21-1 is tagged as a pseudogene. This CDR3 is 14 amino acids long. CDR3 in amino acids: CASSLSGGGQPQHF. CDR3 bases: TGTGCCAGCAGCTTATCAGGGGGCGGTCAGCCCCAGCATTTT.

This clone was recorded once. This rearrangement joins TRBV6-6 to TRBJ1-5, with D perhaps matching TRBD1 (5 bases). CDR3 length equals 16 residues. V gave up 0 bases and J gave up 1 base, with 10 bases separating them. The germline gives CDR1 MNHNY, CDR2 SVGAGI (reference sequence). CDR3 amino acids: CASSYSDTGSNQPQHF. CDR3 coding DNA: TGTGCCAGCAGTTACTCGGACACCGGGAGCAATCAGCCCCAGCATTTT.

V usage is TRBV6-5 and J usage is TRBJ1-3; D is unclear. The V and J ends lost 4 bases and 4 bases respectively, with 14 bases between them. The V gene's germline CDR1 is MNHEY and CDR2 SVGAGI. The CDR3 sequence is 15 residues long. The CDR3, as DNA: TGTGCCAGCAGTTTGGGCAGGCCGGCGGGAAACACCATATATTTT. As protein: CASSLGRPAGNTIYF.